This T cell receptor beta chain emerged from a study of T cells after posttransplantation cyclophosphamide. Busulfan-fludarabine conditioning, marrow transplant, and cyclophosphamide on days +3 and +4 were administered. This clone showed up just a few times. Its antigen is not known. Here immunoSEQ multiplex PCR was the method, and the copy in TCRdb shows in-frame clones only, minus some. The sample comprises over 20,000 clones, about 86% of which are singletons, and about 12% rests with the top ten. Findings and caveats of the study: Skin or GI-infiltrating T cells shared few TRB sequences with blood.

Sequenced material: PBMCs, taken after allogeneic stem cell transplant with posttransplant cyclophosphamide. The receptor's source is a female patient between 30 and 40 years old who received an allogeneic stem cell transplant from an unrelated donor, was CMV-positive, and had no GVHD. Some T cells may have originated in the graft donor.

The CDR3 sequence is CASSFDRASNQPQHF. CDR3 bases: TGTGCCAGCAGCTTCGACAGGGCTAGCAATCAGCCCCAGCATTTT. This sequence joins TRBV6-6 and TRBJ1-5; TRBD1 matches at 7 bases. The V gene's germline CDR1 is MNHNY and CDR2 SVGAGI (reference sequence). After removal of 6 bases from V and 0 bases from J, the junction contained 5 bases not matched to a gene. The CDR3 length is 15 residues.